The 8 T cell receptor beta chains below come from one sample, sequenced in a study of patients and donors after allogeneic stem cell transplantation. TCRdb passed the RT-PCR reads through MiXCR, listing each CDR3 protein once. This table holds roughly 960,000 distinct CDR3 sequences, roughly 17% found once. Source material: blood, either unsorted or a sorted T cell fraction (not recorded which). These receptor sequences come from a human donor who was either an allogeneic HSCT recipient or a stem cell or donor lymphocyte infusion donor (not recorded which). It is not recorded whose cells these are; they may come from a transplant donor.

The rearrangement uses TRBV6-4 and TRBJ1-1; D is unresolved. The CDR3 consists of 13 residues. With 4 bases removed from V and 4 bases from J, the gap between germline ends came to 10 bases. Per the germline V gene, CDR1 is MRHNA and CDR2 is SNTAGT. The CDR3 region is CASSGDEGTEAFF. The CDR3 bases are TGTGCCAGCAGTGGAGATGAAGGCACTGAAGCTTTCTTT.

This chain joins TRBV30 and TRBJ1-2, with unresolved D. Germline V gives CDR1 GTSNPN, CDR2 SVGIG (reference sequence). Trimming removed 3 bases at V and 7 bases at J, with 9 bases between. CDR3 size: 11 residues. The CDR3 loop is CAWRQRVGYTF. CDR3 nucleotide sequence: TGTGCCTGGAGGCAAAGGGTTGGCTACACCTTC.

This rearrangement joins TRBV11-3 to TRBJ2-1; D remains unclear. CDR3 length: 12 residues. Trimming stripped 4 bases from V and 8 bases from J, with 9 bases between. Germline V gene data show CDR1 as SGHNT and CDR2 as YENEEA. CDR3 DNA: TGTGCCAGCAGCTACGGAAGCGATGAGCAGTTCTTC. It encodes CASSYGSDEQFF.

J is TRBJ2-7 and V is TRBV7-9; D possibly corresponds to TRBD2 (7 bases). This CDR3 contains 15 residues. CDR1 and CDR2 (germline): SEHNR, FQNEAQ (reference sequence). Between the trimmed V and J ends, which lost 5 bases and 5 bases, there was a span of 19 bases. CDR3 loop: CASSLAGRGVDEQYF. In DNA form, the CDR3 reads TGTGCCAGCAGCCTCGCGGGGAGGGGGGTCGACGAGCAGTACTTC.

A few counts support this clonotype. The V call is TRBV12-3 or TRBV12-4, the J call TRBJ2-5; possibly TRBD2 for D (5 bases). This CDR3 is built from 14 residues. V was cut by 3 bases and J by 7 bases, with 15 bases left in between. The CDR3: CASSFTRVFGTQYF. The CDR3 coding sequence is TGTGCCAGCAGTTTCACGCGGGTATTTGGGACCCAGTACTTC.

The rearrangement links TRBV6-5 to TRBJ2-5; no definite D call. The CDR3 runs to 14 residues. Germline CDR1 MNHEY, CDR2 SVGAGI. The V gene lost 0 bases and the J gene lost 10 bases, with 15 bases spanning the gap. CDR3 region: CASSYSNTNHDQYF. CDR3 sequence (DNA): TGTGCCAGCAGTTACTCGAACACTAATCATGACCAGTACTTC.

This clonotype has more than one count but fewer than ten. The V and J genes are TRBV27 and TRBJ2-7; 8 positions match TRBD1. The CDR3 length is 14 residues. Trimming took 2 bases from V and 4 from J; bases not matched to a gene: 4. Per the germline V gene, CDR1 is MNHEY and CDR2 is SMNVEV (reference sequence). The CDR3 loop reads CASSLQGAGYEQYF. Here the CDR3 DNA reads TGTGCCAGCAGTTTACAGGGGGCCGGTTACGAGCAGTACTTC.

The chain has TRBV6-1 and TRBJ2-7, with a tentative D call TRBD2 (7 bases). Trimming cost V 6 bases and J 5 bases, with 26 bases left between them. The length of the CDR3 is 17 residues. Germline V lookup: CDR1 MNHNS, CDR2 SASEGT. In nucleotides, the CDR3 is TGTGCCAGCAGCCCCTCCTCCGGTCGGGGGGCGGTCAACGAGCAGTACTTC. Translation: CASSPSSGRGAVNEQYF.